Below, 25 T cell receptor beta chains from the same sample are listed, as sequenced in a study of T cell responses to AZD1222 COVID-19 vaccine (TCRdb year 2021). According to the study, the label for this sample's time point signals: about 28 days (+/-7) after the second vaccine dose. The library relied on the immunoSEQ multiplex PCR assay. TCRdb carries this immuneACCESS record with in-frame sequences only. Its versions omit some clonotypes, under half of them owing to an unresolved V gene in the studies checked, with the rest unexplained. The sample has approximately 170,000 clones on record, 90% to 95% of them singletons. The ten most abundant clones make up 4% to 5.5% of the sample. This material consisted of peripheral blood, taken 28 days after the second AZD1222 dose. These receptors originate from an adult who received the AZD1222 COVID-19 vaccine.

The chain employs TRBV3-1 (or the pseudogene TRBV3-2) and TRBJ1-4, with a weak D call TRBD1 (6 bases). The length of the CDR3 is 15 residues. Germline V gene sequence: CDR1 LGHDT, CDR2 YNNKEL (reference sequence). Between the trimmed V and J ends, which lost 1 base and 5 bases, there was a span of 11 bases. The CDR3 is CASSQGGGPNEKLFF. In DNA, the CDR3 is TGTGCCAGCAGCCAAGGAGGGGGACCCAATGAAAAACTGTTTTTT.

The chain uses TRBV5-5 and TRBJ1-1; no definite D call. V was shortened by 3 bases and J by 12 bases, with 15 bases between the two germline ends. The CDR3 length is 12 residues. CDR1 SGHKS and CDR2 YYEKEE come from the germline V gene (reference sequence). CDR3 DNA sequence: TGTGCCAGCAGCTCCACCGGCGGGGAGACTTTCTTT. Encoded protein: CASSSTGGETFF.

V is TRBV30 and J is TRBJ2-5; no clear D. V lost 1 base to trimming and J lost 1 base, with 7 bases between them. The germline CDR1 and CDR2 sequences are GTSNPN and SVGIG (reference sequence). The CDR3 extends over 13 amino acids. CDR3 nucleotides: TGTGCCTGGAGTGAAGGCAGCCAAGAGACCCAGTACTTC. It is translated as CAWSEGSQETQYF.

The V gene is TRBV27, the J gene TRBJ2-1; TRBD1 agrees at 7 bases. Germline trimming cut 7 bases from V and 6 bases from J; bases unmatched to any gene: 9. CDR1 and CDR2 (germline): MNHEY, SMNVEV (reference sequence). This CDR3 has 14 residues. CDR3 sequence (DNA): TGTGCCAGCATCCGATATCCAGGGGGCAATGAGCAGTTCTTC. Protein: CASIRYPGGNEQFF.

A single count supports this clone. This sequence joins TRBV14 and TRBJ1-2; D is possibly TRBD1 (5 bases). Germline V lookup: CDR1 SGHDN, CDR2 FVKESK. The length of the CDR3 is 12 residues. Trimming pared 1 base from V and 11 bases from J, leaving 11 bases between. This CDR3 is CASSQGGAHYTF. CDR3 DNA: TGTGCCAGCAGCCAAGGAGGGGCCCATTACACCTTC.

This CDR3 is CASSLGARDEQFF. The CDR3 DNA is TGTGCCAGCAGCTTAGGAGCTCGGGATGAGCAGTTCTTC. The chain couples TRBV7-9 to TRBJ2-1; D call uncertain. Germline CDR1 and CDR2: SEHNR and FQNEAQ (reference sequence). V was trimmed by 1 base and J by 8 bases, leaving 9 bases between them. CDR3 length: 13 residues.

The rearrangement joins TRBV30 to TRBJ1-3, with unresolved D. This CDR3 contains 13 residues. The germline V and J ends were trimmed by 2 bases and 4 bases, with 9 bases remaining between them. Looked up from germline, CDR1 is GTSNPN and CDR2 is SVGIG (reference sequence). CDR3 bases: TGTGCCTGGAGTTCGGGTTACGGAAACACCATATATTTT. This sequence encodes CAWSSGYGNTIYF.

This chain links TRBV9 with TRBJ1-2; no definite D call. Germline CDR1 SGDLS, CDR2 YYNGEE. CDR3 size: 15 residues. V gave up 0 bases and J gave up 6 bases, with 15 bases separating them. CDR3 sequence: CASSVELEERHGYTF. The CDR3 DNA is TGTGCCAGCAGCGTAGAGTTAGAAGAACGGCATGGCTACACCTTC.

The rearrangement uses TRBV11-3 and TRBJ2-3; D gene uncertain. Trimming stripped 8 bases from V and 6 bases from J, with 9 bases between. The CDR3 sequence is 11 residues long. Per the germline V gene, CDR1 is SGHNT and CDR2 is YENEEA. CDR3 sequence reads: CASPTPDTQYF. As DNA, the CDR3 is TGTGCCAGCCCCACCCCCGATACGCAGTATTTT.

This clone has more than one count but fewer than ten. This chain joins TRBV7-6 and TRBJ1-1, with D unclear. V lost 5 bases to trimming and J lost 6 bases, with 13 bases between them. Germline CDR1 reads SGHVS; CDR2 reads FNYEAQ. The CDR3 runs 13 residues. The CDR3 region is CASSASRGAEAFF. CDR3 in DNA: TGTGCCAGCAGCGCTAGCCGTGGAGCTGAAGCTTTCTTT.

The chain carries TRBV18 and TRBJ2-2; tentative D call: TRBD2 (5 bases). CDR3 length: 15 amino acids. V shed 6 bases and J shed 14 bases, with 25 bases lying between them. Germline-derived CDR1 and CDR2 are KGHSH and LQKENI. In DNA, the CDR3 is TGTGCCAGCTCTCGGGATACCGGGGTAACCCGAGACCTGTTTTTT. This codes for CASSRDTGVTRDLFF.

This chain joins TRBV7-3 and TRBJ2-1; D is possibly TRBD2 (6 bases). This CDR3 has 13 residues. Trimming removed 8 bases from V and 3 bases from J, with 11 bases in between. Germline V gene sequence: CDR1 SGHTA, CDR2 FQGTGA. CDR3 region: CASGRTDYNEQFF. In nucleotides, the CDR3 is TGTGCCAGCGGGAGGACCGACTACAATGAGCAGTTCTTC.

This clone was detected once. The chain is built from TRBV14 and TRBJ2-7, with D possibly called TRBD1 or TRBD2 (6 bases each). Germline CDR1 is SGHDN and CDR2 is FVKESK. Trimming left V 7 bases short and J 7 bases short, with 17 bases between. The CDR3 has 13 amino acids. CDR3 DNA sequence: TGTGCCAGCAATAAGGGGGGACTTTTGGAGCAGTACTTC. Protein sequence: CASNKGGLLEQYF.

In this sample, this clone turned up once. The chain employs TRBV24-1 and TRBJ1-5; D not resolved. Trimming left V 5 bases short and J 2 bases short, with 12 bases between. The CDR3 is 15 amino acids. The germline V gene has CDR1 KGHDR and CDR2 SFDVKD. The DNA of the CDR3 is TGTGCCACCAGTGCCGTGGGAGAGGGCAATCAGCCCCAGCATTTT. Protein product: CATSAVGEGNQPQHF.

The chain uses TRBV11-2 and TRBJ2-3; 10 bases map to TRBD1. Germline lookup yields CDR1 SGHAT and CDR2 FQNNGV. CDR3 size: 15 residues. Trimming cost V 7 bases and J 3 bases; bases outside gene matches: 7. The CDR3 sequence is CASTQSGQGTDTQYF. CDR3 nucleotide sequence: TGTGCCAGCACGCAATCGGGACAGGGGACAGATACGCAGTATTTT.

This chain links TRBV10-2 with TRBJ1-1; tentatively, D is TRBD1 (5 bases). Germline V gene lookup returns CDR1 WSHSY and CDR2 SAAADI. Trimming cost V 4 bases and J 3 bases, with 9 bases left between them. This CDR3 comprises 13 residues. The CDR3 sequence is CASSAQGDTEAFF. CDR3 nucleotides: TGCGCCAGCAGTGCCCAGGGCGACACTGAAGCTTTCTTT.

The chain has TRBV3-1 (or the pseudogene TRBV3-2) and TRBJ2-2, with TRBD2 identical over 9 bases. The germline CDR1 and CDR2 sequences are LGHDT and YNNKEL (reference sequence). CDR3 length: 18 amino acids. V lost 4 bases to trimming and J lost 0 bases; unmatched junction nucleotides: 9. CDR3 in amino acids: CASSLAGVGGANTGELFF. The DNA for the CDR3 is TGTGCCAGCAGCCTAGCGGGAGTGGGTGGGGCGAACACCGGGGAGCTGTTTTTT.

The DNA of the CDR3 is TGTGCCAGCGGGTGGCACAATGAGCAGTTCTTC. Amino acid sequence: CASGWHNEQFF. V usage is TRBV12-3 or TRBV12-4 and J usage is TRBJ2-1; D unresolved. V was shortened by 8 bases and J by 5 bases, with 7 bases between the two germline ends. This CDR3 region has 11 residues.

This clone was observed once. Here the CDR3 DNA reads TGTGCCAGCAGTTCCCTCAGGACAGCGTATGAAGCTTTCTTT. It specifies CASSSLRTAYEAFF. The chain links TRBV27 to TRBJ1-1; possibly TRBD1 for D (6 bases). Germline CDR1 MNHEY, CDR2 SMNVEV (reference sequence). V was shortened by 4 bases and J by 7 bases, with 16 bases between the two germline ends. The CDR3 is 14 amino acids.

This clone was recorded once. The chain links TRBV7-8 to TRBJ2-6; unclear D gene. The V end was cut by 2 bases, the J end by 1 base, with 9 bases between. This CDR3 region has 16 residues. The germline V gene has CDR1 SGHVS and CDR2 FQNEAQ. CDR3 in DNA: TGTGCCAGCAGCTTAATAGGGATATCTGGGGCCAACGTCCTGACTTTC. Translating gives CASSLIGISGANVLTF.

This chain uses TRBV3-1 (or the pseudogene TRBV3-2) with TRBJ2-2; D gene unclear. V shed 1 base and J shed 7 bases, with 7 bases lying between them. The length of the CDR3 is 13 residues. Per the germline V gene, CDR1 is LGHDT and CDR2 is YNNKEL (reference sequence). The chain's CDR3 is CASSQVGGGELFF. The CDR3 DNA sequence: TGTGCCAGCAGCCAAGTGGGTGGCGGGGAGCTGTTTTTT.

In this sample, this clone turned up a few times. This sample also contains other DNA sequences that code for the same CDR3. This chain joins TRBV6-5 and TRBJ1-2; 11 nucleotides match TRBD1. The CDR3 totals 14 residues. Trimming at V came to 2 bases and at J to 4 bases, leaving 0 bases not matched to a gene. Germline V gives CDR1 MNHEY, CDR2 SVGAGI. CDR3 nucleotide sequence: TGTGCCAGCAGTTACGGGACAGGGGGCTATGGCTACACCTTC. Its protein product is CASSYGTGGYGYTF.

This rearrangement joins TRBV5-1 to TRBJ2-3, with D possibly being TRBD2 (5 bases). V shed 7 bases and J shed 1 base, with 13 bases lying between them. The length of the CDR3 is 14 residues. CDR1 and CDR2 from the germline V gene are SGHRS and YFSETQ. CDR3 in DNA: TGCGCCAGCCCGACCCAGCGGCGCACAGATACGCAGTATTTT. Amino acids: CASPTQRRTDTQYF.

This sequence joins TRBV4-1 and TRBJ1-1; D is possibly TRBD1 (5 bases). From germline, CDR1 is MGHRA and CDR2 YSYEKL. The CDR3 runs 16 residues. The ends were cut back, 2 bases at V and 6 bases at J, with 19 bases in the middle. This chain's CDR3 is CASSQNFGGGIAEAFF. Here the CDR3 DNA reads TGCGCCAGCAGCCAAAACTTCGGCGGGGGTATAGCTGAAGCTTTCTTT.

The CDR3 reads CASTRQGAYEQYF. For the CDR3, the DNA is TGCGCCAGCACCAGACAGGGGGCATACGAGCAGTACTTC. The V and J genes are TRBV5-1 and TRBJ2-7; 10 bases line up with TRBD1. Germline-derived CDR1 and CDR2 are SGHRS and YFSETQ. V trimming: 6 bases; J trimming: 4 bases; junction bases outside the gene matches: 4. The CDR3 contains 13 residues.